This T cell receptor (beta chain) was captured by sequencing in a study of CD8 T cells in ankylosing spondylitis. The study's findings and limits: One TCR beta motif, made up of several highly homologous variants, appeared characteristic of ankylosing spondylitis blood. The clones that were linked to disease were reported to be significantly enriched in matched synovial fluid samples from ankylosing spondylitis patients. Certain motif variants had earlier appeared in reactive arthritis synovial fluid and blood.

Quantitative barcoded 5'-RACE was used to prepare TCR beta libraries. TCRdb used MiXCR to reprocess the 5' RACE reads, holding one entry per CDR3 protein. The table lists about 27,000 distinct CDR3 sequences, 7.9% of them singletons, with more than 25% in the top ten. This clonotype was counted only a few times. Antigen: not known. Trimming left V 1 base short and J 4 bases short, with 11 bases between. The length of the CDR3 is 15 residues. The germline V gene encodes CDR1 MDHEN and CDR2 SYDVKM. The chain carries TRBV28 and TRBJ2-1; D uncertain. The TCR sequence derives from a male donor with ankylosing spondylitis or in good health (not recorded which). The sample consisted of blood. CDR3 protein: CASSLSYRPYNEQFF. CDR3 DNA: TGTGCCAGCAGTTTATCGTACAGACCGTACAATGAGCAGTTCTTC.